The clone carrying this T cell receptor (beta chain) was counted a few times. Its matching antigen is unknown. This sample was taken from a study of human T cells and chemical hapten exposure. Study findings and constraints: Patch test score tracked positively with PT1 expanded TCR counts. All donors were alopecia patients, so their immunity may differ from that of healthy people.

The library labeled individual cDNA molecules by adding unique molecular identifiers to them. TCRdb analysed the RACE reads with MiXCR anew, one entry per CDR3 protein. The sample records some 250,000 distinct CDR3 sequences, 7.7% being singletons. Documented time point: pre-sensitization, week 0. The treatment was: therapeutic diphenylcyclopropenone sensitization with weekly scalp DPC. The CDR3 covers 13 residues. CDR1 DFQATT and CDR2 SNEGSKA come from the germline V gene (reference sequence). With 6 bases clipped from V and 8 bases from J, the junction kept 5 bases outside the gene matches. The chain joins TRBV20-1 to TRBJ2-1; 12 bases are a match to TRBD2. The clonotype was recovered from a young man with alopecia areata. Some clones in this sample may be carry-over from other donors' samples. Sequencing was performed on whole blood, taken in connection with sensitization to the hapten diphenylcyclopropenone (DPC). CDR3 amino acids: CSASLAGGHEQFF. Written as DNA, the CDR3 is TGCAGTGCCAGTCTAGCGGGGGGGCATGAGCAGTTCTTC.